These 9 T cell receptor beta chains were sequenced from one sample in a study of cytomegalovirus exposure and HLA in healthy donors. This PCR relied on a set of 60 Vbeta primers and 13 Jbeta primers. Sequencing was performed with immunoSEQ multiplex PCR; in TCRdb, only in-frame clones are kept and a portion is missing. The table includes over 200,000 clones, roughly 82% detected once. Sequences were obtained from PBMCs. These TCRs come from a man aged 35 to 55 in good health and CMV-seropositive.

The V and J genes are TRBV7-3 and TRBJ1-2; TRBD1 aligns across 9 bases. Unmatched junction bases numbered 11, after V lost 5 bases and J lost 7 bases. The CDR3 sequence is 15 residues long. From germline, CDR1 is SGHTA and CDR2 FQGTGA. CDR3 amino acids: CASSPHQTGGGGYTF. DNA of the CDR3: TGTGCCAGCAGCCCCCACCAGACAGGGGGAGGTGGCTACACCTTC. Based on the CDR3 plus reference TRBV7-3 and TRBJ1-2, the full variable domain is GAGVSQTPSNKVTEKGKYVELRCDPISGHTALYWYRQSLGQGPEFLIYFQGTGAADDSGLPNDRFFAVRPEGSVSTLKIQRTERGDSAVYLCASSPHQTGGGGYTFGSGTRLTVV.

This chain connects TRBV6-5 to TRBJ2-1, with 7 bases fitting TRBD2. J lost 10 bases, V lost 2 bases, and 5 bases had no gene match. Germline V gene lookup returns CDR1 MNHEY and CDR2 SVGAGI. CDR3 size: 13 residues. This CDR3 is CASSYVGGSEQFF. CDR3 coding DNA: TGTGCCAGCAGTTACGTTGGCGGGAGCGAGCAGTTCTTC.

Concerning this clone itself: The identical CDR3 is also encoded by other nucleotide sequences in the sample. The rearrangement joins TRBV7-3 to TRBJ2-3; 8 nucleotides align to TRBD1. This CDR3 has 14 amino acids. The germline gives CDR1 SGHTA, CDR2 FQGTGA. Trimming removed 4 bases from V and 3 bases from J; junction bases left unmatched: 3. CDR3 DNA sequence: TGTGCCAGCAGCTCTGGACAGGGAACAGATACGCAGTATTTT. Translating it yields CASSSGQGTDTQYF.

The V and J genes are TRBV27 and TRBJ1-1; TRBD1 is a possible D gene (5 bases). Germline CDR1 reads MNHEY; CDR2 reads SMNVEV (reference sequence). The length of the CDR3 is 14 residues. Trimming pared 7 bases from V and 6 bases from J, leaving 18 bases between. The CDR3 DNA follows: TGTGCCAGCATCTCAAGGGAGGGGACCCCTGAAGCTTTCTTT. Translating it yields CASISREGTPEAFF.

This clone appeared a single time. The chain employs TRBV19 and TRBJ2-1; tentative D call: TRBD2 (5 bases). V dropped 6 bases and J dropped 1 base, with 10 bases sitting between them. Germline V gene data show CDR1 as LNHDA and CDR2 as SQIVND (reference sequence). This CDR3 is built from 14 residues. Written as DNA, the CDR3 is TGTGCCAGTAGCACCACTAGTTCCTACAATGAGCAGTTCTTC. This codes for CASSTTSSYNEQFF.

The J gene is TRBJ2-7, the V gene TRBV21-1; the D call in the table, TRBD1, was not verified against the DNA. TRBV21-1 is shown as a pseudogene. This CDR3 spans 14 amino acids. The CDR3 sequence is CSSSIRDRGYEQYV. For the CDR3, the DNA is TGTTCCAGCAGCATAAGGGACAGGGGGTACGAGCAGTACGTC.

This chain joins TRBV7-9 and TRBJ2-2; 7 bases map to TRBD2. The CDR3 totals 15 residues. Trimming cost V 8 bases and J 7 bases; bases outside gene matches: 13. The germline CDR1 and CDR2 sequences are SEHNR and FQNEAQ (reference sequence). As DNA, the CDR3 is TGTGCCAGCCGTCCGGGAGCGGGATGGGTCGGGGAGCTGTTTTTT. Residues: CASRPGAGWVGELFF.

The genes are TRBV19 and TRBJ1-1; D uncertain. The CDR3 covers 10 residues. The V end lost 10 bases, the J end lost 1 base, and 4 bases lay between the germline ends. Looked up from germline, CDR1 is LNHDA and CDR2 is SQIVND (reference sequence). The CDR3 region is CATWNTEAFF. As DNA, the CDR3 is TGTGCCACCTGGAACACTGAAGCTTTCTTT.

The chain is built from TRBV18 and TRBJ2-6; D may be TRBD2 (5 bases). The V end was cut by 5 bases, the J end by 2 bases, with 13 bases between. The CDR3 contains 16 residues. Germline V CDR1 and CDR2: KGHSH, LQKENI. The CDR3 coding sequence is TGTGCCAGCTCAGCCCCTCGGCGGGCTGGGGCCAACGTCCTGACTTTC. This sequence encodes CASSAPRRAGANVLTF.